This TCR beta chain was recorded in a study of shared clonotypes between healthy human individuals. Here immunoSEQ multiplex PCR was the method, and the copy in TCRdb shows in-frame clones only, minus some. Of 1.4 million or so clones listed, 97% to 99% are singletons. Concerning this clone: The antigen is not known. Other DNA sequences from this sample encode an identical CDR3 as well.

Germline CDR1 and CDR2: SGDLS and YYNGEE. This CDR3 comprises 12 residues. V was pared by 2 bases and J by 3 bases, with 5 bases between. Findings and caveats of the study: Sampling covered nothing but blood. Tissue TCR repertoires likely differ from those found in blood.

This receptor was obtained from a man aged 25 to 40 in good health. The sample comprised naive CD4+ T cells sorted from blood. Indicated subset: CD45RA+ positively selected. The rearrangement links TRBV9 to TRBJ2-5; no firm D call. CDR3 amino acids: CASSVVEETQYF. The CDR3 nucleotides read TGTGCCAGCAGCGTCGTCGAAGAGACCCAGTACTTC.